These 13 T cell receptor beta chains came from one sample sequenced in a study of beta chain features in type 1 diabetes. The authors reverse transcribed all of the isolated RNA, so sequencing captured expressed TCRB transcripts. The repertoire was sequenced with immunoSEQ multiplex PCR; TCRdb's copy has only in-frame clones and lacks some. The sample lists approximately 250,000 clones, less than 15% occurring once. The material sequenced was naive CD4+ T cells from blood. The origin of the receptors is a woman between 35 and 50 years old in good health.

V and J are TRBV29-1 and TRBJ1-4; D gene ambiguous. CDR1 is SQVTM, CDR2 ANQGSEA, per germline. Trimming took off 7 bases at V and 0 bases at J, with 9 bases between the two ends. The CDR3 sequence is 13 residues long. This CDR3 is CSATRATNEKLFF. CDR3 DNA: TGCAGCGCGACACGTGCAACTAATGAAAAACTGTTTTTT.

The rearrangement links TRBV11-2 to TRBJ2-6; 12 positions match TRBD1. V trimming: 5 bases; J trimming: 4 bases; junction bases outside the gene matches: 12. The CDR3 extends over 19 amino acids. Germline V gene data show CDR1 as SGHAT and CDR2 as FQNNGV. CDR3: CASSAAGGQGAHGANVLTF. The CDR3 nucleotides read TGTGCCAGCAGCGCCGCGGGGGGACAGGGGGCGCACGGGGCCAACGTCCTGACTTTC.

V usage is TRBV7-9 and J usage is TRBJ1-2; 9 bases map to TRBD1. The CDR3 length is 15 residues. The germline CDR1 and CDR2 sequences are SEHNR and FQNEAQ (reference sequence). The ends lost 1 base at V and 6 bases at J; junction bases unmatched: 6. The CDR3 DNA reads as TGTGCCAGCAGCTTAGGTTCGGGACAGGGCCATGGCTACACCTTC. Its translation: CASSLGSGQGHGYTF.

This clone was seen more than once but under ten times. The V and J genes are TRBV2 and TRBJ2-1, with 13 bases that match TRBD2. The CDR3 sequence is 15 residues long. Germline CDR1 reads SNHLY; CDR2 reads FYNNEI. Trimming at V came to 5 bases and at J to 7 bases, leaving 5 bases not matched to a gene. CDR3 in amino acids: CASSRTSGGANEQFF. In DNA, the CDR3 is TGTGCCAGCAGTCGAACTAGCGGGGGGGCAAATGAGCAGTTCTTC.

The V and J genes are TRBV5-1 and TRBJ2-5; tentative D call: TRBD1 (5 bases). The CDR3 extends over 13 amino acids. Germline V CDR1 and CDR2: SGHRS, YFSETQ. Deletions cut 4 bases from V and 2 bases from J, with 9 bases between. In DNA, the CDR3 is TGCGCCAGCAGCCCACAGGTTCAAGAGACCCAGTACTTC. Amino acid sequence: CASSPQVQETQYF.

This clone has only a few counts. J is TRBJ1-2 and V is TRBV7-2; D is perhaps TRBD1 (5 bases). This CDR3 has 16 residues. Germline V gene sequence: CDR1 SGHTA, CDR2 FQGNSA. V was shortened by 0 bases and J by 6 bases, with 17 bases between the two germline ends. The CDR3 DNA reads as TGTGCCAGCAGCTTAGCGAGCGGGCAGGGCGGGGATGGCTACACCTTC. Translating gives CASSLASGQGGDGYTF.

This clone was counted a few times. V usage is TRBV7-9 and J usage is TRBJ2-2; 10 bases match TRBD2. V trimming: 4 bases; J trimming: 2 bases; junction bases outside the gene matches: 4. CDR3 length: 16 residues. The germline V gene has CDR1 SEHNR and CDR2 FQNEAQ (reference sequence). The CDR3 bases are TGTGCCAGCAGCTCCCTAGCGGGGGCCAACACCGGGGAGCTGTTTTTT. Amino acids: CASSSLAGANTGELFF.

The V and J genes are TRBV5-1 and TRBJ2-5; TRBD2 aligns across 8 bases. The V and J ends lost 0 bases and 3 bases, in that order; junction bases with no gene match: 4. The CDR3 contains 15 residues. Germline V lookup: CDR1 SGHRS, CDR2 YFSETQ. This chain's CDR3 is CASSLAAGGKETQYF. CDR3 nucleotides: TGCGCCAGCAGCTTGGCGGCGGGGGGAAAAGAGACCCAGTACTTC.

The chain links TRBV6-6 to TRBJ2-5, with TRBD1 matching 10 bases. This CDR3 comprises 14 residues. Looked up from germline, CDR1 is MNHNY and CDR2 is SVGAGI (reference sequence). J was trimmed by 5 bases and V by 6 bases; bases with no gene match: 6. CDR3 amino acids: CASSYGDRGETQYF. The CDR3 DNA is TGTGCCAGCAGCTACGGGGACAGGGGTGAGACCCAGTACTTC.

This clone came up a few times. The rearrangement joins TRBV5-4 to TRBJ2-3; 7 bases fit TRBD2. Germline CDR1 reads SGHNT; CDR2 reads YYREEE (reference sequence). J gave up 3 bases and V 5 bases, and 6 bases lay outside the gene matches. The CDR3 is 14 amino acids. The CDR3 coding sequence is TGTGCCAGCAGACCCGGGGGGATTACAGATACGCAGTATTTT. Its translation is CASRPGGITDTQYF.

This clone appeared a single time. The chain is built from TRBV9 and TRBJ1-2, with 7 bases identical to TRBD1. Germline V gives CDR1 SGDLS, CDR2 YYNGEE. The ends lost 0 bases at V and 8 bases at J; junction bases unmatched: 7. This CDR3 comprises 14 residues. CDR3 bases: TGTGCCAGCAGCGTAGTTGTCAGGGGGGCGGGCTACACCTTC. Residues: CASSVVVRGAGYTF.

V usage is TRBV5-6 and J usage is TRBJ2-3, with 14 positions matching TRBD2. The CDR3 runs to 17 residues. The germline V gene encodes CDR1 SGHDT and CDR2 YYEEEE. V lost 5 bases, J lost 0 bases, and 5 bases stayed unmatched. CDR3 sequence reads: CASRFWTSGGSTDTQYF. For the CDR3, the DNA is TGTGCCAGCAGGTTTTGGACTAGCGGGGGGAGCACAGATACGCAGTATTTT. Filled out from reference TRBV5-6 and TRBJ2-3, the complete variable domain reads DAGVTQSPTHLIKTRGQQVTLRCSPKSGHDTVSWYQQALGQGPQFIFQYYEEEERQRGNFPDRFSGHQFPNYSSELNVNALLLGDSALYLCASRFWTSGGSTDTQYFGPGTRLTVL.

This chain links TRBV27 with TRBJ2-1; 12 nucleotides align to TRBD2. CDR1 and CDR2 from the germline V gene are MNHEY and SMNVEV (reference sequence). V shed 3 bases and J 7 bases; nucleotides not matched to a gene: 13. CDR3 length: 18 amino acids. CDR3 in DNA: TGTGCCAGCAGTTTGTGGGCTAGCGGGGGGGCCGTGGGGAATGAGCAGTTCTTC. Translated: CASSLWASGGAVGNEQFF.